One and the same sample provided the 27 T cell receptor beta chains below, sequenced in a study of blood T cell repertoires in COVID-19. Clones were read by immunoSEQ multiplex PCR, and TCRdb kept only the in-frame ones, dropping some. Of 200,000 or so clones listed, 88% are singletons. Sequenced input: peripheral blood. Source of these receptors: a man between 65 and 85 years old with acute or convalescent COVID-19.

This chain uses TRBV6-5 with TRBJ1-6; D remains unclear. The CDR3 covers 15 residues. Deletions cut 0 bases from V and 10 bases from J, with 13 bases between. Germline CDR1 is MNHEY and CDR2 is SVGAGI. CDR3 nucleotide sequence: TGTGCCAGCAGTTACTCAAAAGGACTCGGCTCACCCCTCCACTTT. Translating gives CASSYSKGLGSPLHF.

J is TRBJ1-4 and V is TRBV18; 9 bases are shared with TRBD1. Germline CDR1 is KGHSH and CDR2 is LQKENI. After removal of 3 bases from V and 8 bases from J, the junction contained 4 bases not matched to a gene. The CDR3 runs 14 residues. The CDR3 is CASSPGTGKEKLFF. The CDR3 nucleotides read TGTGCCAGCTCACCCGGGACAGGGAAGGAAAAACTGTTTTTT.

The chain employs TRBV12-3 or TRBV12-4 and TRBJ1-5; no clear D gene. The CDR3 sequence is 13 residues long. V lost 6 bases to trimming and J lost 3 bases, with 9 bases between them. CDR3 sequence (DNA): TGTGCCAGCAGCCTCTCAGACAATCAGCCCCAGCATTTT. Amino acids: CASSLSDNQPQHF.

Here the CDR3 reads CASSSGQTNTEAFF. DNA of the CDR3: TGTGCCAGCAGCTCCGGACAAACGAACACTGAAGCTTTCTTT. The chain joins TRBV7-9 to TRBJ1-1, with D possibly being TRBD1 (5 bases). This CDR3 has 14 amino acids. Germline lookup yields CDR1 SEHNR and CDR2 FQNEAQ (reference sequence). Trimming took off 4 bases at V and 1 base at J, with 10 bases between the two ends.

The CDR3 here is CASRLDRGHTGELFF. The CDR3 region has the DNA TGTGCCAGCAGATTGGACAGGGGTCACACCGGGGAGCTGTTTTTT. The rearrangement uses TRBV7-3 and TRBJ2-2; 9 bases fit TRBD1. This CDR3 contains 15 residues. J gave up 3 bases and V 6 bases, and 5 bases lay outside the gene matches. CDR1 is SGHTA, CDR2 FQGTGA, per germline.

Here the CDR3 DNA reads TGCGCCAGCAGCCAAGGACAGGGGTCCTACGAGCAGTACTTC. Its translation is CASSQGQGSYEQYF. The rearrangement uses TRBV4-3 and TRBJ2-7, with TRBD1 matching 8 bases. Germline values: CDR1 LGHNA, CDR2 YSLEER. V shed 1 base and J 1 base; nucleotides not matched to a gene: 0. The CDR3 covers 14 residues.

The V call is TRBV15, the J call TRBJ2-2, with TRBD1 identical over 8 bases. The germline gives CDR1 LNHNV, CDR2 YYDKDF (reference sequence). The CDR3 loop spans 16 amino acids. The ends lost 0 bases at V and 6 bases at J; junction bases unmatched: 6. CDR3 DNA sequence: TGTGCCACCAGCAGAGACGTCGGACAGGGATCCGGGGAGCTGTTTTTT. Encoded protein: CATSRDVGQGSGELFF.

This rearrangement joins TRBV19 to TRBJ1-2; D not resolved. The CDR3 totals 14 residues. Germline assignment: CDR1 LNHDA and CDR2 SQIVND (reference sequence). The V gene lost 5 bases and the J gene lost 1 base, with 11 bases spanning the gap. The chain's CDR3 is CASSRLEGNYGYTF. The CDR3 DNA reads TGTGCCAGTAGTCGATTAGAGGGTAACTATGGCTACACCTTC.

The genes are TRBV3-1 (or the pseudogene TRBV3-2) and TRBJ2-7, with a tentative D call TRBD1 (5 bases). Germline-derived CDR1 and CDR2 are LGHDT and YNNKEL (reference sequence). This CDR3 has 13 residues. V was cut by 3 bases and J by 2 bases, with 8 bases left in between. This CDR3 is CASSQTVTYEQYF. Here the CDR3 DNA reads TGTGCCAGCAGCCAGACAGTGACCTACGAGCAGTACTTC.

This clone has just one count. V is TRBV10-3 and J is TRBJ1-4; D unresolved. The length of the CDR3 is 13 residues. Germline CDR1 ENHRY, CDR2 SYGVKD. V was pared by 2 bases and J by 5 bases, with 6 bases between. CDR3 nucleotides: TGTGCCATCAGTGAGGATAGAAATGAAAAACTGTTTTTT. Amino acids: CAISEDRNEKLFF.

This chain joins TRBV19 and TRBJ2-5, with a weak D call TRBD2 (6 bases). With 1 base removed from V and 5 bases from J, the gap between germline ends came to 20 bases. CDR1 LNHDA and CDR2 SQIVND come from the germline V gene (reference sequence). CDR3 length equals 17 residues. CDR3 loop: CASSIGAGLEREETQYF. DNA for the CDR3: TGTGCCAGTAGTATAGGAGCGGGCCTCGAGAGGGAGGAGACCCAGTACTTC.

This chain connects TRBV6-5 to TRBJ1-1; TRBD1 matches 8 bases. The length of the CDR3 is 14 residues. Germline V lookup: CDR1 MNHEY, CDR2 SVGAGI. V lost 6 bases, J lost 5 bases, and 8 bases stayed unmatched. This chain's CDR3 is CASRQGAGATEAFF. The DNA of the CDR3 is TGTGCCAGCAGGCAGGGGGCAGGGGCAACTGAAGCTTTCTTT.

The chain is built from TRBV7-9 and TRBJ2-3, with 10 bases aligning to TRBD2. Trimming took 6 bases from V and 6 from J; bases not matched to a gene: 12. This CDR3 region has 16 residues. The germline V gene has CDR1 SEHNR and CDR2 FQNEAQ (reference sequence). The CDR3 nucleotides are TGTGCCAGCAGTTCCCGACTAGCGGGTGAATTGGATACGCAGTATTTT. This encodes CASSSRLAGELDTQYF.

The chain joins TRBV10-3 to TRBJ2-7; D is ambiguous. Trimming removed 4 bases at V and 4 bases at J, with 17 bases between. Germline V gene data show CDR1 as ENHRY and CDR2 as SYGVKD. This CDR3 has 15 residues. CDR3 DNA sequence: TGTGCCATCAGTGCTGGTCAAGTCGGGTCGTACGAGCAGTACTTC. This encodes CAISAGQVGSYEQYF.

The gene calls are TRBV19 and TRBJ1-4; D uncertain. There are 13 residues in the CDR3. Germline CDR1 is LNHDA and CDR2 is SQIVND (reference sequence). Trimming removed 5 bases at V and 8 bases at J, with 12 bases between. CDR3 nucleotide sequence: TGTGCCAGTAGTCTGGGTCAGCGCGAAAAACTGTTTTTT. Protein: CASSLGQREKLFF. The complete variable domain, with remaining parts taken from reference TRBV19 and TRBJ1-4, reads DGGITQSPKYLFRKEGQNVTLSCEQNLNHDAMYWYRQDPGQGLRLIYYSQIVNDFQKGDIAEGYSVSREKKESFPLTVTSAQKNPTAFYLCASSLGQREKLFFGSGTQLSVL.

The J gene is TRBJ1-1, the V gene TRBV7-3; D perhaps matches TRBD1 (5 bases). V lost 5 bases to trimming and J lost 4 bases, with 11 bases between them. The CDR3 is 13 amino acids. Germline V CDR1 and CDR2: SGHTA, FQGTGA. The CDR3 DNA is TGTGCCAGCAGCCCCGGGGGAGCCACTGAAGCTTTCTTT. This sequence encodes CASSPGGATEAFF.

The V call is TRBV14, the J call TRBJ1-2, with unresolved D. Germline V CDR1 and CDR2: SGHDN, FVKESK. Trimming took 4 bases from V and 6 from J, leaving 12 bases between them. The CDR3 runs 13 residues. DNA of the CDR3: TGTGCCAGCAGCCTGGCGGGCGGGGATGGCTACACCTTC. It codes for CASSLAGGDGYTF.

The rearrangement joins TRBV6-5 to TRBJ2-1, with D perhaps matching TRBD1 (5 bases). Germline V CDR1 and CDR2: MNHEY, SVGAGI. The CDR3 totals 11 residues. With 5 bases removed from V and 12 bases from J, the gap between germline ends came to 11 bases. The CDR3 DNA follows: TGTGCCAGCAGTAACACAGGTTTGCAGTTCTTC. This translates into CASSNTGLQFF.

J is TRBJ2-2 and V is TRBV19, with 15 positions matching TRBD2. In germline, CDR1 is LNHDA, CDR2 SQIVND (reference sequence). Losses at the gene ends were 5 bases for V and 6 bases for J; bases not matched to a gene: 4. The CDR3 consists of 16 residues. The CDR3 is CASSFRTSGRAGELFF. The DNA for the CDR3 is TGTGCCAGTAGTTTCCGGACTAGCGGGAGGGCCGGGGAGCTGTTTTTT.

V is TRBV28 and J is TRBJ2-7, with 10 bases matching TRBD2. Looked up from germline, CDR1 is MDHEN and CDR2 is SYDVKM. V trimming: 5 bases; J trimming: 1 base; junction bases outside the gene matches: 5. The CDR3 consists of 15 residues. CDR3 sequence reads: CASSGSGLASYEQYF. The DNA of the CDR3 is TGTGCCAGCAGTGGCTCGGGACTAGCGTCCTACGAGCAGTACTTC.

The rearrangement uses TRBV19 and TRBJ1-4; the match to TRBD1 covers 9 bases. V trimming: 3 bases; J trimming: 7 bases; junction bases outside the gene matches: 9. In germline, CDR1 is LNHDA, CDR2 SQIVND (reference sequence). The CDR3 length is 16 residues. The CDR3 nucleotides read TGTGCCAGTAGTATCGGTCGGGGACAGGGTGGTGAAAAACTGTTTTTT. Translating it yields CASSIGRGQGGEKLFF.

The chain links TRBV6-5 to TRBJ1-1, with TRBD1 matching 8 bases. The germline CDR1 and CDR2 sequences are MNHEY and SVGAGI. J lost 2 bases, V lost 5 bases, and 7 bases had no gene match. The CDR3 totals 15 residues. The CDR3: CASSITGTGNTEAFF. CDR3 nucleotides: TGTGCCAGCAGTATAACCGGGACAGGTAACACTGAAGCTTTCTTT.

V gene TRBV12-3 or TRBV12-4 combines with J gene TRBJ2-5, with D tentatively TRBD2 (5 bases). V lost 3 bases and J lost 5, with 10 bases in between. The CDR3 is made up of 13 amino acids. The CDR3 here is CASSFEGAETQYF. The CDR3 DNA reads TGTGCCAGCAGTTTCGAGGGAGCGGAGACCCAGTACTTC.

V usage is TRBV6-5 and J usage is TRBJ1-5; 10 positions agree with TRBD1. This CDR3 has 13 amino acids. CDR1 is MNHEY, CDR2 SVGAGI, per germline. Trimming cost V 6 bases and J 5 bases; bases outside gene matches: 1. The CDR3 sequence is CASRDRGYQPQHF. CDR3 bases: TGTGCCAGCAGGGACAGGGGGTATCAGCCCCAGCATTTT.

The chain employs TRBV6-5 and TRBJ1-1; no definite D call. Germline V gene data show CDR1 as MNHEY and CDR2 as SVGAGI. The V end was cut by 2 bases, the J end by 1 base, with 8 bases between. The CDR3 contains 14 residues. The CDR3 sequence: CASSYAGGNTEAFF. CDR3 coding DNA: TGTGCCAGCAGTTACGCGGGAGGGAACACTGAAGCTTTCTTT.

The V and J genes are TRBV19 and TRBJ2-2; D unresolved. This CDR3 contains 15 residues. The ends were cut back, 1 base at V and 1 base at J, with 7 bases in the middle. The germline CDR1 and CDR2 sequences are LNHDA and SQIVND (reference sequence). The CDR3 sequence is CASSIARKNTGELFF. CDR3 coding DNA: TGTGCCAGTAGTATAGCCAGGAAGAACACCGGGGAGCTGTTTTTT.

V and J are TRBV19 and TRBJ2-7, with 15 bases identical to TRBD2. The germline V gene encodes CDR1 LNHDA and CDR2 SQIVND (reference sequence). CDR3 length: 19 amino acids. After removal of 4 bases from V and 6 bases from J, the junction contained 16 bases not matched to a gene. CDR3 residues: CASSKDSLGLAGGTVEQYF. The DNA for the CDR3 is TGTGCCAGTAGTAAGGATTCCTTAGGACTAGCGGGAGGGACGGTCGAGCAGTACTTC.